This T cell receptor (beta chain) was sequenced for a study of blood T cell repertoires in COVID-19. V lost 7 bases, J lost 8 bases, and 20 bases lay in between. Germline CDR1 reads LNHDA; CDR2 reads SQIVND (reference sequence). This CDR3 has 14 residues. The repertoire was sequenced with immunoSEQ multiplex PCR; TCRdb's copy has only in-frame clones and lacks some. There are 280,000 or so clones in the sample; less than 85% occur only once, and about 2.7% lies in the top ten. The receptor was derived from a woman between 50 and 59 years old who had recovered from COVID-19. The specimen sequenced was PBMCs or T cells enriched from blood (not recorded which). The V gene is TRBV19, the J gene TRBJ1-1, with D unclear. CDR3 amino acids: CASTHPSLSPEAFF. CDR3 sequence (DNA): TGTGCCAGTACCCATCCTAGCCTTTCGCCCGAAGCTTTCTTT.